This TCR beta chain was obtained from a study of shared clonotypes between healthy human individuals. In its sample, this clone was seen once. Its specificity is unknown. Germline assignment: CDR1 LNHDA and CDR2 SQIVND (reference sequence). This CDR3 comprises 13 residues. V was clipped by 4 bases and J by 1 base; unmatched bases: 1. Some clones are missing from TCRdb's copy, which holds only in-frame ones; the method was immunoSEQ multiplex PCR. The data show 2,500,000 or so clones, roughly 92% seen once. Regarding the study as a whole: Relative to clonotypes present in all four donors, those not shared had lower generation probabilities. On the whole, naive subsets had larger estimated richness than memory subsets had. The small donor group covered limited genetic and exposure diversity. Even with large depth, rarefaction showed that sorted-subset sequencing was incomplete.

The clonotype was recovered from a man aged 18 to 30 in good health. This chain connects TRBV19 to TRBJ2-7; 7 nucleotides align to TRBD1. The sequenced sample was naive CD4+ T cells sorted from blood. Described subset: CD45RA+ positively selected. CDR3 bases: TGTGCCAGTAGTAAGGGACAGTCCTACGAGCAGTACTTC. This sequence encodes CASSKGQSYEQYF.